The sequence of this T cell receptor (beta chain) was determined in a study of post-analysis software for immune sequencing data. Study-wide background: Some patients lacked subtype; others had relapsing-remitting, secondary progressive or progressive-relapsing disease.

Incorporated into the TCR beta cDNA libraries were unique molecular identifiers, which served to reduce PCR and sequencing biases. The yield from about 1 to 10 million T cells was around 500,000 cDNA molecules in total. MiXCR, applied by TCRdb to the PCR reads, yields one record per CDR3 protein. This table holds some 690,000 distinct CDR3 sequences, about 60% found once. Per the germline V gene, CDR1 is MGHDK and CDR2 is SYGVNS. This CDR3 has 11 residues. Study-level results: Comparison with controls showed significantly lower normalized Chao1 diversity in multiple sclerosis patients. TRBV5-6, TRBV5-1 and TRBV20-1 were among roughly five TRBV segments more frequent in patients than controls.

Remarks on this clonotype: Its antigen is not identified.

Sequencing was done on a sample of blood. The TCR originated in a girl aged 2 to 10 with multiple sclerosis. The chain is built from TRBV25-1 and TRBJ2-7; maybe TRBD1 (5 bases). The DNA end is more similar to TRBJ2-5, so the J call may be wrong. The DNA of the CDR3 is TGTGCCAGCAGTGCCCAGGGGACCCAGTACTTC. As protein: CASSAQGTQYF.